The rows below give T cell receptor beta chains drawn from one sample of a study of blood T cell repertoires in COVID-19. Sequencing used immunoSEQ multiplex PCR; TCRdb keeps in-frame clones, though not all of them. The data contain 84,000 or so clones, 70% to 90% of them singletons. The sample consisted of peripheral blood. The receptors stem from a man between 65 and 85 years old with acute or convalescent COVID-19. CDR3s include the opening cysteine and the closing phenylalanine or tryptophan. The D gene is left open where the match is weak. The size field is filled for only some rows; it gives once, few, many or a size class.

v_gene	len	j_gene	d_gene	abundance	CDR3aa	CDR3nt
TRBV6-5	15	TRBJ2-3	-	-	CASRAGPSGTDTQYF	TGTGCCAGCCGCGCAGGCCCGAGTGGTACAGATACGCAGTATTTT
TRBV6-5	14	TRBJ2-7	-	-	CASRGTLGDYEQYF	TGTGCCAGCAGGGGGACTTTGGGGGACTACGAGCAGTACTTC
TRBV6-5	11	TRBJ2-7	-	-	CASSYNTEQYF	TGTGCCAGCAGTTATAACACCGAGCAGTACTTC
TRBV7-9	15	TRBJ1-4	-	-	CASSLGTVNNEKLFF	TGTGCCAGCAGCTTAGGGACAGTAAACAATGAAAAACTGTTTTTT
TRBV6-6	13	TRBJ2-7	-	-	CASSWDNYYEQYF	TGTGCCAGCAGTTGGGACAATTACTACGAGCAGTACTTC
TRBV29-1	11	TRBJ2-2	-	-	CSGKGTGELFF	TGCAGCGGCAAGGGGACCGGGGAGCTGTTTTTT
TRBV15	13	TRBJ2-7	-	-	CATSRDTVYEQYF	TGTGCCACCAGCAGAGATACGGTCTACGAGCAGTACTTC
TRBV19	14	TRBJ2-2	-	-	CASSRGYSTGELFF	TGTGCCAGTAGTCGCGGCTATTCCACCGGGGAGCTGTTTTTT
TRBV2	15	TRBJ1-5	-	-	CASSGSAGFNQPQHF	TGTGCCAGCAGTGGGAGTGCAGGGTTCAATCAGCCCCAGCATTTT
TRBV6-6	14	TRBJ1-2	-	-	CASSSVAAKRGYTF	TGTGCCAGCAGTAGTGTAGCCGCGAAGAGGGGCTACACCTTC
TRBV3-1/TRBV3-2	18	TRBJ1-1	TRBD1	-	CASSQVRQGVADGTEAFF	TGTGCCAGCAGCCAAGTCCGACAGGGGGTGGCTGACGGCACTGAAGCTTTCTTT
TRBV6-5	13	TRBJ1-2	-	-	CASSRATNYGYTF	TGTGCCAGCAGTAGAGCCACTAACTATGGCTACACCTTC
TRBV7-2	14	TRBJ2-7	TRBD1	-	CASSSGQQPYEQYF	TGTGCCAGCAGCTCGGGACAGCAACCCTACGAGCAGTACTTC
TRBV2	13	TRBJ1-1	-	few	CASIREMNTEAFF	TGTGCCAGCATTAGAGAAATGAACACTGAAGCTTTCTTT
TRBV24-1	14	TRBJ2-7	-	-	CATSESTRAYEQYF	TGTGCCACCAGTGAGTCGACGCGGGCCTACGAGCAGTACTTC
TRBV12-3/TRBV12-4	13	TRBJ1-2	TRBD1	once	CASTRLAGGSYTF	TGTGCCAGCACCCGACTTGCAGGGGGAAGCTACACCTTC
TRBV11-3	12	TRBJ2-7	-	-	CASSFGRGEQYF	TGTGCCAGCAGCTTCGGCAGGGGCGAGCAGTACTTC
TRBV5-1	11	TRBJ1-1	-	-	CASRAQSEAFF	TGCGCCAGCAGGGCTCAGTCTGAAGCTTTCTTT
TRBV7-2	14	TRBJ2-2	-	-	CASSKGDRAGELFF	TGTGCCAGCAGCAAAGGGGATAGAGCGGGGGAGCTGTTTTTT
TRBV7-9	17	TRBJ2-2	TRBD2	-	CASSFPSSGINTGELFF	TGTGCCAGCAGCTTCCCCTCTAGCGGGATAAACACCGGGGAGCTGTTTTTT
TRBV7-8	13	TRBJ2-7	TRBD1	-	CASSLGTGGEQYF	TGTGCCAGCAGCTTAGGGACAGGGGGCGAGCAGTACTTC
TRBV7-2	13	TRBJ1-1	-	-	CASSLVSRTEAFF	TGTGCCAGCAGCTTAGTAAGTCGGACTGAAGCTTTCTTT